Below are 27 T cell receptor beta chains sequenced from a single sample in a study of blood T cell repertoires in COVID-19. Assay: immunoSEQ multiplex PCR; the TCRdb copy retains only in-frame clones and omits some. The profile shows hundreds of thousands of clones, 70% to 90% of them singletons. Sequencing input: PBMCs or T cells enriched from blood (not recorded which). These receptors originate from a man aged 25 to 40 who had recovered from COVID-19.

The rearrangement uses TRBV19 and TRBJ2-5, with 11 bases lining up with TRBD2. The CDR3 is 15 amino acids. Germline assignment: CDR1 LNHDA and CDR2 SQIVND (reference sequence). V dropped 7 bases and J dropped 4; count of bases not matched to a gene: 8. CDR3 nucleotides: TGTGCCAGTAACGACCTGGGACTAGCGGTAGAGACCCAGTACTTC. Protein: CASNDLGLAVETQYF.

The chain combines TRBV29-1 with TRBJ2-1, with a possible D match to TRBD1 (5 bases). The germline CDR1 and CDR2 sequences are SQVTM and ANQGSEA. With 3 bases removed from V and 12 bases from J, the gap between germline ends came to 9 bases. The CDR3 has 10 residues. The CDR3 DNA is TGCAGCGTTGACGAGCAGGGGCAGTTCTTC. Translating gives CSVDEQGQFF.

The genes are TRBV7-9 and TRBJ2-2; possible D gene TRBD2, 5 bases. Germline CDR1 and CDR2: SEHNR and FQNEAQ (reference sequence). V was clipped by 6 bases and J by 2 bases, with 13 bases between them. The CDR3 has 15 amino acids. The CDR3: CASSPRGSNTGELFF. For the CDR3, the DNA is TGTGCCAGCAGTCCCCGAGGGAGTAACACCGGGGAGCTGTTTTTT.

The chain joins TRBV14 to TRBJ1-2; D call uncertain. Deletions cut 4 bases from V and 3 bases from J, with 6 bases between. CDR1 and CDR2 (germline): SGHDN, FVKESK. The CDR3 consists of 12 residues. Written as DNA, the CDR3 is TGTGCCAGCAGCCGGAGCTACTATGGCTACACCTTC. This sequence encodes CASSRSYYGYTF.

The chain uses TRBV11-3 and TRBJ2-7; 8 positions match TRBD1. CDR3 size: 13 residues. Germline V CDR1 and CDR2: SGHNT, YENEEA. The V and J ends lost 2 bases and 7 bases, in that order; junction bases with no gene match: 4. The CDR3 sequence is CASSLPQGGEQYF. The CDR3 region has the DNA TGTGCCAGCAGCTTACCACAGGGGGGAGAGCAGTACTTC.

J is TRBJ2-3 and V is TRBV29-1, with D possibly being TRBD1 (5 bases). The germline V gene has CDR1 SQVTM and CDR2 ANQGSEA. Trimming cost V 3 bases and J 2 bases, with 24 bases left between them. This CDR3 is built from 18 residues. The CDR3 protein is CSVDFWPVTVDITDTQYF. The CDR3 region has the DNA TGCAGCGTTGATTTTTGGCCCGTGACAGTGGATATCACAGATACGCAGTATTTT.

V usage is TRBV6-1 and J usage is TRBJ2-1; 12 bases are shared with TRBD2. Trimming removed 2 bases from V and 4 bases from J; junction bases left unmatched: 9. Germline V gives CDR1 MNHNS, CDR2 SASEGT. The CDR3 has 18 amino acids. CDR3 nucleotide sequence: TGTGCCAGCAGTGAACGCAGGCTAGCGGGGGGGCCATACAATGAGCAGTTCTTC. This encodes CASSERRLAGGPYNEQFF.

The genes are TRBV7-3 and TRBJ2-5; 7 nucleotides line up with TRBD1. Germline V gene data show CDR1 as SGHTA and CDR2 as FQGTGA. Trimming at V came to 5 bases and at J to 3 bases, leaving 6 bases not matched to a gene. This CDR3 spans 14 amino acids. CDR3 sequence: CASSPFGTEETQYF. The CDR3 coding sequence is TGTGCCAGCAGCCCGTTCGGGACAGAAGAGACCCAGTACTTC.

The gene calls are TRBV5-1 and TRBJ1-2, with D tentatively TRBD1 (5 bases). The germline CDR1 and CDR2 sequences are SGHRS and YFSETQ. The CDR3 runs 14 residues. V lost 3 bases, J lost 7 bases, and 16 bases lay in between. CDR3 nucleotides: TGCGCCAGCAGCTGGCAGGGTGGTGAAGGTGGCTACACCTTC. Translated: CASSWQGGEGGYTF.

This clone has only one observation. J is TRBJ1-1 and V is TRBV6-5, with D unresolved. Trimming took off 2 bases at V and 2 bases at J, with 15 bases between the two ends. The germline CDR1 and CDR2 sequences are MNHEY and SVGAGI. This CDR3 region has 16 residues. CDR3 bases: TGTGCCAGCAGTTACGGGGTGGGGAGAACAAACACTGAAGCTTTCTTT. Protein product: CASSYGVGRTNTEAFF.

The chain couples TRBV3-1 (or the pseudogene TRBV3-2) to TRBJ1-2; D possibly corresponds to TRBD1 (5 bases). The germline gives CDR1 LGHDT, CDR2 YNNKEL (reference sequence). The CDR3 spans 13 residues. V was shortened by 8 bases and J by 2 bases, with 12 bases between the two germline ends. As DNA, the CDR3 is TGTGCCAGCGGAAGACAGTCAAACTATGGCTACACCTTC. It is translated as CASGRQSNYGYTF.

The V and J genes are TRBV6-5 and TRBJ2-3; 8 nucleotides line up with TRBD2. Germline V gene data show CDR1 as MNHEY and CDR2 as SVGAGI. V was pared by 8 bases and J by 3 bases, with 7 bases of the junction left unmatched. The length of the CDR3 is 14 residues. CDR3 protein: CASSYSGATDTQYF. The CDR3 DNA follows: TGTGCCAGCTCCTATAGCGGGGCAACAGATACGCAGTATTTT.

The chain combines TRBV18 with TRBJ1-1; perhaps TRBD1 as D (6 bases). Germline V gene data show CDR1 as KGHSH and CDR2 as LQKENI. This CDR3 has 16 residues. V was clipped by 0 bases and J by 4 bases, with 15 bases between them. CDR3 protein: CASSPPLAGAGTEAFF. The CDR3 DNA reads as TGTGCCAGCTCACCACCGCTGGCAGGGGCTGGCACTGAAGCTTTCTTT.

This clone was found once. The chain recombines TRBV7-3 with TRBJ1-1; weak D call: TRBD1 (6 bases). Germline V gene sequence: CDR1 SGHTA, CDR2 FQGTGA. V was cut by 6 bases and J by 1 base, with 12 bases left in between. The CDR3 is 14 residues long. CDR3 in DNA: TGTGCCAGCAGTCAACAGGGAGCGAACACTGAAGCTTTCTTT. Protein: CASSQQGANTEAFF.

The chain has TRBV7-9 and TRBJ2-7; D might be TRBD2 (7 bases). The V gene's germline CDR1 is SEHNR and CDR2 FQNEAQ (reference sequence). Deletions cut 1 base from V and 7 bases from J, with 14 bases between. The CDR3 sequence is 14 residues long. The CDR3 sequence: CASSLGGGLREQYF. Here the CDR3 DNA reads TGTGCCAGCAGCTTAGGAGGGGGACTACGGGAGCAGTACTTC. Full variable domain (rest looked up from reference TRBV7-9 and TRBJ2-7): DTGVSQNPRHKITKRGQNVTFRCDPISEHNRLYWYRQTLGQGPEFLTYFQNEAQLEKSRLLSDRFSAERPKGSFSTLEIQRTEQGDSAMYLCASSLGGGLREQYFGPGTRLTVT.

In regard to this clone: The germline gene is not matched at one end of the junction; a read error may be the cause. The chain couples TRBV3-1 (or the pseudogene TRBV3-2) to TRBJ2-7; 11 nucleotides align to TRBD1. This CDR3 is 12 amino acids long. From germline, CDR1 is LGHDT and CDR2 YNNKEL (reference sequence). CDR3 in amino acids: CASSGTGGPRDF. DNA for the CDR3: TGTGCCAGCTCCGGGACAGGGGGGCCCAGGGACTTC.

The chain joins TRBV4-3 to TRBJ1-2; the D is unclear. CDR1 is LGHNA, CDR2 YSLEER, per germline. This CDR3 is built from 15 residues. With 1 base removed from V and 0 bases from J, the gap between germline ends came to 9 bases. The CDR3 coding sequence is TGCGCCAGCAGCCAAGGAAACTTAGCTAACTATGGCTACACCTTC. It encodes CASSQGNLANYGYTF.

The chain is built from TRBV12-5 and TRBJ1-3; 10 positions agree with TRBD1. V gave up 8 bases and J gave up 3 bases; unmatched junction bases: 10. CDR1 and CDR2 from the germline V gene are LGHNT and FRNRAP. The CDR3 is made up of 16 amino acids. For the CDR3, the DNA is TGTGCTAGTCATTCCGGTGGGACAGGGGTTGGAAACACCATATATTTT. It translates to CASHSGGTGVGNTIYF.

The chain couples TRBV4-1 to TRBJ2-2; 12 nucleotides match TRBD2. The V gene end was trimmed by 3 bases and the J gene end by 6 bases; junction bases not matched to a gene: 11. CDR3 size: 18 residues. Germline loops: CDR1 MGHRA, CDR2 YSYEKL. In nucleotides, the CDR3 is TGCGCCAGCAGCCAGGGAGGACTAGCGGGATTTGTGCCCGGGGAGCTGTTTTTT. This gives the protein CASSQGGLAGFVPGELFF.

The CDR3 nucleotides are TGTGCCAGCTCAACCGGGAACCCGGGTCAGGGCTACACCTTC. It is translated as CASSTGNPGQGYTF. The rearrangement uses TRBV18 and TRBJ1-2; no definite D call. The CDR3 contains 14 residues. In germline, CDR1 is KGHSH, CDR2 LQKENI. The ends were cut back, 5 bases at V and 8 bases at J, with 18 bases in the middle.

This clone was seen at least ten times. This rearrangement joins TRBV5-1 to TRBJ1-1; TRBD1 matches 9 bases. The J segment lost 4 bases and the V segment lost 4 bases, leaving 8 bases of the junction unmatched. The CDR3 is made up of 15 amino acids. Germline V gives CDR1 SGHRS, CDR2 YFSETQ. For the CDR3, the DNA is TGCGCCAGCAGCGGAAACAGGGGGCAGGTCACTGAAGCTTTCTTT. This encodes CASSGNRGQVTEAFF.

The V and J genes are TRBV7-9 and TRBJ1-4; a possible D gene is TRBD1 (5 bases). The CDR3 spans 14 residues. V lost 8 bases and J 8 bases, leaving 18 bases between the germline ends. CDR1 is SEHNR and CDR2 is FQNEAQ in the germline V gene (reference sequence). The CDR3 reads CASRWGDRAEKLFF. DNA for the CDR3: TGTGCCAGCCGCTGGGGGGATAGAGCAGAAAAACTGTTTTTT.

This chain uses TRBV6-5 with TRBJ2-3, with 10 bases identical to TRBD1. Germline V gene sequence: CDR1 MNHEY, CDR2 SVGAGI. V was pared by 8 bases and J by 3 bases, with 2 bases of the junction left unmatched. The CDR3 length is 13 residues. CDR3: CASQGQGTDTQYF. The CDR3 DNA follows: TGTGCCAGCCAGGGACAGGGGACAGATACGCAGTATTTT.

This sequence joins TRBV18 and TRBJ1-1; D is possibly TRBD1 (5 bases). The length of the CDR3 is 13 residues. CDR1 KGHSH and CDR2 LQKENI come from the germline V gene. Trimming removed 6 bases from V and 2 bases from J, with 10 bases in between. The CDR3: CASSRDSNTEAFF. DNA of the CDR3: TGTGCCAGCTCCCGCGACAGCAACACTGAAGCTTTCTTT.

The CDR3 protein is CASSQDRGSTDGYTF. As DNA, the CDR3 is TGTGCCAGCAGCCAAGATAGGGGGTCGACGGATGGCTACACCTTC. The chain links TRBV4-2 to TRBJ1-2; TRBD1 might be the D (6 bases). V was pared by 0 bases and J by 6 bases, with 14 bases between. Germline V gene sequence: CDR1 LGHNA, CDR2 YNFKEQ. The CDR3 contains 15 residues.

The chain has TRBV19 and TRBJ1-1; D remains unclear. The CDR3 sequence is 12 residues long. The germline V gene has CDR1 LNHDA and CDR2 SQIVND (reference sequence). V lost 9 bases, J lost 1 base, and 9 bases lay in between. CDR3 in DNA: TGTGCCAGCCGCGGGGAGAACACTGAAGCTTTCTTT. Its protein product is CASRGENTEAFF.

The chain joins TRBV11-3 to TRBJ2-1; 9 nucleotides line up with TRBD1. Trimming cost V 11 bases and J 4 bases; bases outside gene matches: 6. This CDR3 is 13 amino acids long. Germline assignment: CDR1 SGHNT and CDR2 YENEEA. The CDR3 reads CASGTGLYNEQFF. The CDR3 DNA reads as TGTGCCTCCGGGACAGGGTTATACAATGAGCAGTTCTTC. The full variable domain, in which reference TRBV11-3 and TRBJ2-1 provide the parts outside the CDR3, is EAGVVQSPRYKIIEKKQPVAFWCNPISGHNTLYWYLQNLGQGPELLIRYENEEAVDDSQLPKDRFSAERLKGVDSTLKIQPAELGDSAVYLCASGTGLYNEQFFGPGTRLTVL.